These T cell receptor beta chains were read from a single sample in a study of blood T cell repertoires in COVID-19. Produced via immunoSEQ multiplex PCR; TCRdb's table is partial and in-frame only. The data contain 250,000 to 300,000 clones, about 89% of them seen just once; the ten biggest clones take up approximately 0.94%. The sequenced material came from peripheral blood. Receptors were obtained from a woman aged 40 to 55 who had recovered from COVID-19. Each CDR3 is given with its conserved first and last residue. A D gene is named only where the DNA matches it firmly. Clone size appears in some rows only: once, few, many, or a class for an expanded clone.

d_call: TRBD2
v_call: TRBV6-8
j_call: TRBJ2-1
clone_size: few
cdr3_aa: CASSYPHALADYNEQFF
cdr3_nt: TGTGCCAGCAGTTACCCCCACGCGCTAGCGGATTACAATGAGCAGTTCTTC

d_call: NA
v_call: TRBV10-2
j_call: TRBJ2-3
clone_size: NA
cdr3_aa: CASSEERAVGGTQYF
cdr3_nt: TGCGCCAGCAGTGAAGAGCGGGCCGTTGGAGGTACGCAGTATTTT

d_call: TRBD2
v_call: TRBV4-1
j_call: TRBJ2-1
clone_size: NA
cdr3_aa: CASSQGTGGLHEQFF
cdr3_nt: TGCGCCAGCAGCCAAGGTACGGGAGGGCTTCATGAGCAGTTCTTC

d_call: TRBD2
v_call: TRBV2
j_call: TRBJ2-3
clone_size: NA
cdr3_aa: CASGGGFTDTQYF
cdr3_nt: TGTGCCAGCGGGGGGGGGTTCACAGATACGCAGTATTTT

d_call: NA
v_call: TRBV11-1
j_call: TRBJ1-2
clone_size: NA
cdr3_aa: CASSSSEGANYGYTF
cdr3_nt: TGTGCCAGCAGCTCCAGCGAGGGGGCTAACTATGGCTACACCTTC

d_call: TRBD2
v_call: TRBV3-1/TRBV3-2
j_call: TRBJ2-1
clone_size: once
cdr3_aa: CASSPLTSGSYNEQFF
cdr3_nt: TGTGCCAGCAGCCCGTTAACTAGCGGGAGTTACAATGAGCAGTTCTTC

d_call: NA
v_call: TRBV6-5
j_call: TRBJ1-1
clone_size: NA
cdr3_aa: CASPRRTTEAFF
cdr3_nt: TGTGCCAGTCCACGTAGGACTACAGAAGCTTTCTTT

d_call: TRBD1
v_call: TRBV5-1
j_call: TRBJ1-1
clone_size: NA
cdr3_aa: CASRPDRGMNTEAFF
cdr3_nt: TGCGCCAGCAGGCCGGACAGGGGTATGAACACTGAAGCTTTCTTT

d_call: TRBD1
v_call: TRBV28
j_call: TRBJ1-4
clone_size: NA
cdr3_aa: CASLTQGAPREKLFF
cdr3_nt: TGTGCCAGCCTTACTCAGGGGGCACCGAGGGAAAAACTGTTTTTT

d_call: NA
v_call: TRBV2
j_call: TRBJ2-7
clone_size: NA
cdr3_aa: CASSAQAYEQYF
cdr3_nt: TGTGCCAGCAGTGCACAGGCCTACGAGCAGTACTTC

d_call: NA
v_call: TRBV6-5
j_call: TRBJ2-1
clone_size: NA
cdr3_aa: CASSYADKNNEQFF
cdr3_nt: TGTGCCAGCAGTTACGCGGACAAGAACAATGAGCAGTTCTTC

d_call: NA
v_call: TRBV3-1/TRBV3-2
j_call: TRBJ2-7
clone_size: NA
cdr3_aa: CASSASAHYEQYF
cdr3_nt: TGTGCCAGCTCCGCTAGCGCTCATTACGAGCAGTACTTC

d_call: NA
v_call: TRBV11-1
j_call: TRBJ2-1
clone_size: NA
cdr3_aa: CASSETRAVYNEQFF
cdr3_nt: TGTGCCAGCAGCGAAACGCGAGCGGTCTACAATGAGCAGTTCTTC

d_call: NA
v_call: TRBV7-9
j_call: TRBJ2-5
clone_size: once
cdr3_aa: CASSLSPYQETQYF
cdr3_nt: TGTGCCAGCAGCTTAAGCCCGTACCAAGAGACCCAGTACTTC

d_call: NA
v_call: TRBV9
j_call: TRBJ2-7
clone_size: NA
cdr3_aa: CASSVGLSGYEQYF
cdr3_nt: TGTGCCAGCAGCGTAGGACTCTCGGGATACGAGCAGTACTTC

d_call: TRBD1
v_call: TRBV30
j_call: TRBJ1-4
clone_size: few
cdr3_aa: CAWSDRRAATNEKLFF
cdr3_nt: TGTGCCTGGTCGGACAGGAGGGCCGCAACTAATGAAAAACTGTTTTTT

d_call: NA
v_call: TRBV7-9
j_call: TRBJ2-1
clone_size: NA
cdr3_aa: CASSLVQGPAYNEQFF
cdr3_nt: TGTGCCAGCAGCTTAGTTCAGGGGCCGGCCTACAATGAGCAGTTCTTC

d_call: NA
v_call: TRBV10-3
j_call: TRBJ2-5
clone_size: NA
cdr3_aa: CAISESARETQYF
cdr3_nt: TGTGCCATCAGTGAGTCAGCACGGGAGACCCAGTACTTC

d_call: TRBD1
v_call: TRBV19
j_call: TRBJ1-2
clone_size: NA
cdr3_aa: CASITATGVDYGYTF
cdr3_nt: TGTGCCAGTATTACAGCGACAGGGGTGGACTATGGCTACACCTTC

d_call: NA
v_call: TRBV5-1
j_call: TRBJ2-1
clone_size: NA
cdr3_aa: CASSLGAGEQFF
cdr3_nt: TGCGCCAGCAGCTTGGGAGCTGGTGAGCAGTTCTTC

d_call: TRBD1
v_call: TRBV3-1/TRBV3-2
j_call: TRBJ2-7
clone_size: NA
cdr3_aa: CASSQAWTGGEQYF
cdr3_nt: TGTGCCAGCAGCCAAGCATGGACAGGGGGCGAGCAGTACTTC

d_call: TRBD2
v_call: TRBV18
j_call: TRBJ2-3
clone_size: NA
cdr3_aa: CASSPFGTSGNTDTQYF
cdr3_nt: TGTGCCAGCTCACCATTCGGGACTAGCGGGAACACAGATACGCAGTATTTT

d_call: TRBD2
v_call: TRBV7-6
j_call: TRBJ2-3
clone_size: NA
cdr3_aa: CASSLPESGSADTQYF
cdr3_nt: TGTGCCAGCAGCTTACCGGAGAGCGGGAGCGCAGATACGCAGTATTTT

d_call: NA
v_call: TRBV9
j_call: TRBJ2-1
clone_size: NA
cdr3_aa: CASSPPRRKDYNEQFF
cdr3_nt: TGTGCCAGCAGCCCGCCGCGGCGGAAGGACTACAATGAGCAGTTCTTC

d_call: NA
v_call: TRBV30
j_call: TRBJ2-1
clone_size: NA
cdr3_aa: CAYRTGNGDEQFF
cdr3_nt: TGTGCCTACCGAACAGGGAATGGTGATGAGCAGTTCTTC

d_call: TRBD2
v_call: TRBV27
j_call: TRBJ2-7
clone_size: once
cdr3_aa: CASSSPGTSGSYEQYF
cdr3_nt: TGTGCCAGCAGTTCCCCCGGGACTAGCGGGTCCTACGAGCAGTACTTC

d_call: NA
v_call: TRBV10-1
j_call: TRBJ2-5
clone_size: once
cdr3_aa: CASSEAGAQETQYF
cdr3_nt: TGCGCCAGCAGTGAGGCGGGGGCACAAGAGACCCAGTACTTC

d_call: NA
v_call: TRBV5-6
j_call: TRBJ2-7
clone_size: NA
cdr3_aa: CASSFGVLGYEQYF
cdr3_nt: TGTGCCAGCAGCTTCGGGGTTTTGGGCTACGAGCAGTACTTC

d_call: TRBD1
v_call: TRBV6-4
j_call: TRBJ2-7
clone_size: NA
cdr3_aa: CASESGTGGGYEQYF
cdr3_nt: TGTGCCAGCGAGTCCGGGACAGGGGGCGGCTACGAGCAGTACTTC

d_call: TRBD2
v_call: TRBV11-3
j_call: TRBJ2-1
clone_size: NA
cdr3_aa: CASSLTGGLGGNEQFF
cdr3_nt: TGTGCCAGCAGCTTAACGGGAGGCCTCGGGGGGAATGAGCAGTTCTTC

d_call: TRBD2
v_call: TRBV18
j_call: TRBJ2-1
clone_size: NA
cdr3_aa: CASSSGGGNEQFF
cdr3_nt: TGTGCCAGCTCCTCAGGCGGGGGCAATGAGCAGTTCTTC

d_call: TRBD2
v_call: TRBV5-8
j_call: TRBJ2-1
clone_size: NA
cdr3_aa: CASTHSGNAYNEQFF
cdr3_nt: TGTGCCAGCACCCACAGCGGGAATGCCTACAATGAGCAGTTCTTC

d_call: TRBD1
v_call: TRBV28
j_call: TRBJ1-5
clone_size: NA
cdr3_aa: CATAPTGGSGQPQHF
cdr3_nt: TGTGCCACAGCCCCGACAGGGGGCTCGGGTCAGCCCCAGCATTTT

d_call: TRBD2
v_call: TRBV19
j_call: TRBJ2-2
clone_size: NA
cdr3_aa: CASSIDNSGSTGELFF
cdr3_nt: TGTGCCAGTAGTATAGATAATAGCGGGAGCACCGGGGAGCTGTTTTTT

d_call: NA
v_call: TRBV5-1
j_call: TRBJ2-7
clone_size: NA
cdr3_aa: CASSLMSNEQYF
cdr3_nt: TGCGCCAGCAGCTTGATGAGTAACGAGCAGTACTTC

d_call: TRBD2
v_call: TRBV6-5
j_call: TRBJ2-1
clone_size: NA
cdr3_aa: CASSYSGTDNEQFF
cdr3_nt: TGTGCCAGCAGCTATAGCGGGACCGACAATGAGCAGTTCTTC

d_call: NA
v_call: TRBV5-4
j_call: TRBJ1-1
clone_size: NA
cdr3_aa: CASSLVGVDTSEAFF
cdr3_nt: TGTGCCAGCAGCTTGGTTGGTGTGGACACATCCGAAGCTTTCTTT

d_call: NA
v_call: TRBV2
j_call: TRBJ1-4
clone_size: NA
cdr3_aa: CASSGQSLQEKLFF
cdr3_nt: TGTGCCAGCAGTGGACAGTCGCTCCAAGAAAAACTGTTTTTT

d_call: TRBD1
v_call: TRBV7-2
j_call: TRBJ2-7
clone_size: NA
cdr3_aa: CASSLGTGLGEQYF
cdr3_nt: TGTGCCAGCAGCCTAGGGACAGGCCTGGGCGAGCAGTACTTC

d_call: TRBD1
v_call: TRBV15
j_call: TRBJ2-3
clone_size: NA
cdr3_aa: CATSVRRDRGPDTQYF
cdr3_nt: TGTGCCACCAGCGTTCGCCGGGACAGGGGGCCAGATACGCAGTATTTT

d_call: TRBD2
v_call: TRBV19
j_call: TRBJ2-7
clone_size: NA
cdr3_aa: CASSSTSGYSYEQYF
cdr3_nt: TGTGCCAGTAGTTCGACTAGCGGGTATTCCTACGAGCAGTACTTC

d_call: TRBD1
v_call: TRBV5-1
j_call: TRBJ2-7
clone_size: few
cdr3_aa: CASSFNTLQGNEQYF
cdr3_nt: TGCGCCAGCAGCTTCAATACGCTACAGGGGAACGAGCAGTACTTC

d_call: TRBD1
v_call: TRBV10-3
j_call: TRBJ2-5
clone_size: NA
cdr3_aa: CAISGQGGSQETQYF
cdr3_nt: TGTGCCATTTCCGGACAGGGAGGTTCACAAGAGACCCAGTACTTC

d_call: TRBD1
v_call: TRBV19
j_call: TRBJ2-7
clone_size: NA
cdr3_aa: CASSILGTGPYEQYF
cdr3_nt: TGTGCCAGTAGTATTCTGGGGACAGGACCCTACGAGCAGTACTTC

d_call: TRBD2
v_call: TRBV5-1
j_call: TRBJ2-5
clone_size: NA
cdr3_aa: CASSGGTGGYQETQYF
cdr3_nt: TGCGCCAGCAGCGGCGGGACGGGAGGGTACCAAGAGACCCAGTACTTC

d_call: TRBD1
v_call: TRBV5-1
j_call: TRBJ2-3
clone_size: NA
cdr3_aa: CASSVGTGVDTQYF
cdr3_nt: TGCGCCAGCAGCGTAGGGACAGGGGTAGATACGCAGTATTTT

d_call: NA
v_call: TRBV6-1
j_call: TRBJ1-1
clone_size: few
cdr3_aa: CASSELMQGHTEAFF
cdr3_nt: TGTGCCAGCAGTGAACTAATGCAGGGCCACACTGAAGCTTTCTTT

d_call: NA
v_call: TRBV29-1
j_call: TRBJ1-1
clone_size: NA
cdr3_aa: CSVVDTGTNTEAFF
cdr3_nt: TGCAGCGTTGTCGATACAGGGACGAACACTGAAGCTTTCTTT

d_call: TRBD1
v_call: TRBV7-9
j_call: TRBJ1-1
clone_size: NA
cdr3_aa: CASSWTGQGNTEAFF
cdr3_nt: TGTGCCAGCAGCTGGACGGGACAGGGGAACACTGAAGCTTTCTTT

d_call: NA
v_call: TRBV19
j_call: TRBJ1-4
clone_size: NA
cdr3_aa: CASSTQDLTNEKLFF
cdr3_nt: TGTGCCAGTAGTACCCAGGACTTAACTAATGAAAAACTGTTTTTT